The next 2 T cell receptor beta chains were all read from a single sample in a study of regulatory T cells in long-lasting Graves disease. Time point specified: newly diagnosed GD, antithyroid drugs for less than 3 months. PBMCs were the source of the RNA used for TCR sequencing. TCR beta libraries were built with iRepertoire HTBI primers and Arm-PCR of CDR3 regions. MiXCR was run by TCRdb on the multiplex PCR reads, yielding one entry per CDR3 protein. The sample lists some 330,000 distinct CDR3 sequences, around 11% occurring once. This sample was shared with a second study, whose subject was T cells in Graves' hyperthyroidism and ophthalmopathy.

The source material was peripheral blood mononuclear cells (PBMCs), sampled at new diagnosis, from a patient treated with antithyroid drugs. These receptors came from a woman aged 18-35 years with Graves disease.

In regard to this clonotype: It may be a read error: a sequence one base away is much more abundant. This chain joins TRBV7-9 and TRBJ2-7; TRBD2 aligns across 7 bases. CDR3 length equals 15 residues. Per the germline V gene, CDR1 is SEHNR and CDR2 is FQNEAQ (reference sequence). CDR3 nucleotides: TGTGCCAGCAGCATATTAGCGGGCCAGACCTACGGGCAGTACTTC. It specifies CASSILAGQTYGQYF.

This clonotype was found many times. Written as DNA, the CDR3 is TGTGCCAGCAAGTCGCGGGGGTTCACTGAAGCTTTCTTT. This encodes CASKSRGFTEAFF. The chain recombines TRBV28 with TRBJ1-1; D might be TRBD1 (5 bases). V shed 7 bases and J shed 4 bases, with 13 bases lying between them. The CDR3 totals 13 residues. Per germline, CDR1 MDHEN and CDR2 SYDVKM.